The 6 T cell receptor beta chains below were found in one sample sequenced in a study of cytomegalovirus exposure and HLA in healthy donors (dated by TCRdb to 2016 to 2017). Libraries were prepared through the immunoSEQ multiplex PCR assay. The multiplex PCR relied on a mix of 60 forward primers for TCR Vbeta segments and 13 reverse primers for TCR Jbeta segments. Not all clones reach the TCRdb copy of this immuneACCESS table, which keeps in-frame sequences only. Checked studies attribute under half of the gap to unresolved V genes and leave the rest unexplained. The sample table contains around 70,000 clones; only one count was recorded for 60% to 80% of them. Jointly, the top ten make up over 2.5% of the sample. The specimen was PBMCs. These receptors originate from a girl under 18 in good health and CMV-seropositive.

The CDR3 protein is CASSYSGGNQPQHF. Here the CDR3 DNA reads TGTGCCAGCAGTTACTCGGGGGGTAACCAGCCCCAGCATTTT. The rearrangement links TRBV6-6 to TRBJ1-5; weak D call: TRBD1 (5 bases). From germline, CDR1 is MNHNY and CDR2 SVGAGI (reference sequence). Between the trimmed V and J ends, which lost 0 bases and 7 bases, there was a span of 10 bases. The CDR3 contains 14 residues.

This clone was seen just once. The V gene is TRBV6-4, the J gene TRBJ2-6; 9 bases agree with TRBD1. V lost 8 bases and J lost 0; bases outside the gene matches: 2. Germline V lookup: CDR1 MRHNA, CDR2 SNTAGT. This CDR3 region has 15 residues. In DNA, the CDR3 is TGTGCCAGCTCGGGACAGGGCTCTGGGGCCAACGTCCTGACTTTC. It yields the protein CASSGQGSGANVLTF.

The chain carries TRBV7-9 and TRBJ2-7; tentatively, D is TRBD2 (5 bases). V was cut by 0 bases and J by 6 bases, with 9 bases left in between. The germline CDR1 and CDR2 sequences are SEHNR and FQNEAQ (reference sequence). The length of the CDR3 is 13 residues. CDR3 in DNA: TGTGCCAGCAGCTTAGCGTTCGGAGGCGAGCAGTACTTC. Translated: CASSLAFGGEQYF.

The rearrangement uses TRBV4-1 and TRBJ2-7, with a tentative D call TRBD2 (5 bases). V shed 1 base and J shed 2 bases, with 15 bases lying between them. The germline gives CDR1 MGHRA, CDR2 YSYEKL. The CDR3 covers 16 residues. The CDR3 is CASSQVVATVPYEQYF. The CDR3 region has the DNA TGCGCCAGCAGCCAAGTCGTAGCGACTGTCCCCTACGAGCAGTACTTC.

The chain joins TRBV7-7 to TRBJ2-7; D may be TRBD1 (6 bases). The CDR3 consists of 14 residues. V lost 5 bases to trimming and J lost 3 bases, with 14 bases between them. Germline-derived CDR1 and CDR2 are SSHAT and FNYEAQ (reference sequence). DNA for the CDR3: TGTGCCAGCAGCCCAGGGGCAGGTAACTACGAGCAGTACTTC. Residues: CASSPGAGNYEQYF.

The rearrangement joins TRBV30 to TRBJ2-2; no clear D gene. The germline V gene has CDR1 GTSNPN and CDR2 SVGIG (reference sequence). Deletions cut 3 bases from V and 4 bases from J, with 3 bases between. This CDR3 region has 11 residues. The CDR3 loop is CAWSFTGELFF. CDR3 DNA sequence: TGTGCCTGGAGCTTCACCGGGGAGCTGTTTTTT.